These T cell receptor beta chains were read from a single sample in a study of early T cells in non-severe SARS-CoV-2 infection. TCRdb redid the calling of the 5' RACE reads with MiXCR, one entry per CDR3 protein. The table has about 49,000 distinct CDR3 sequences, approximately 4.1% seen once. Sequencing was performed on whole blood. The receptors were sampled from an adult who was a healthcare worker with PCR-confirmed SARS-CoV-2 infection or an uninfected control (not recorded which). Each CDR3 is given with its conserved first and last residue. The order of the fields is V gene, clone size, D gene, J gene, CDR3 DNA, CDR3 protein. A D gene is named only where the DNA matches it firmly. Clone size is shown for a subset of rows, as once, few, many or a class of expanded clone.

v_call: TRBV24-1
clone_size: few
d_call: TRBD1
j_call: TRBJ2-2
cdr3_nt: TGTGCCACCAGTGACCCAGGACAGGGAGACACCGGGGAGCTGTTTTTT
cdr3_aa: CATSDPGQGDTGELFF

v_call: TRBV29-1
clone_size: many
d_call: .
j_call: TRBJ2-5
cdr3_nt: TGCAGCGTTGACCAACGAGAGACCCAGTACTTC
cdr3_aa: CSVDQRETQYF

v_call: TRBV12-5
clone_size: many
d_call: .
j_call: TRBJ2-2
cdr3_nt: TGTGCTAGTGGAACCCCGCCTGACACCGGGGAGCTGTTTTTT
cdr3_aa: CASGTPPDTGELFF

v_call: TRBV29-1
clone_size: many
d_call: .
j_call: TRBJ2-7
cdr3_nt: TGCAGCGTTGAAGGTTTACCGGGAACGAACGAGCAGTACTTC
cdr3_aa: CSVEGLPGTNEQYF

v_call: TRBV4-3
clone_size: medium-sized
d_call: TRBD1
j_call: TRBJ1-1
cdr3_nt: TGCGCCAGCAGCCCGTCTGACAGGGGGGCGCTTGAAGCTTTCTTT
cdr3_aa: CASSPSDRGALEAFF

v_call: TRBV20-1
clone_size: few
d_call: TRBD2
j_call: TRBJ2-1
cdr3_nt: TGCAGTGCTGGCCTAGCGGGAGTCTCCTACAATGAGCAGTTCTTC
cdr3_aa: CSAGLAGVSYNEQFF

v_call: TRBV20-1
clone_size: many
d_call: TRBD1
j_call: TRBJ1-5
cdr3_nt: TGCAGTGCTAGAGGCCTTACAGGGGGCGGCAATCAGCCCCAGCATTTT
cdr3_aa: CSARGLTGGGNQPQHF

v_call: TRBV29-1
clone_size: few
d_call: .
j_call: TRBJ2-5
cdr3_nt: TGCAGCGTCCGAGGAGCAGGGACGGGAGAGACCCAGTACTTC
cdr3_aa: CSVRGAGTGETQYF

v_call: TRBV4-1
clone_size: many
d_call: .
j_call: TRBJ1-4
cdr3_nt: TGCGCCAGCAGCCAAGATCATTCTGAAAAACTGTTTTTT
cdr3_aa: CASSQDHSEKLFF

v_call: TRBV5-1
clone_size: few
d_call: .
j_call: TRBJ1-2
cdr3_nt: TGCGCCAGCAGCAGCCGGGATTTCTATGGCTACACCTTC
cdr3_aa: CASSSRDFYGYTF

v_call: TRBV5-1
clone_size: many
d_call: .
j_call: TRBJ2-3
cdr3_nt: TGCGCCAGCAGCTTGGACGGCCACCGCACAGATACGCAGTATTTT
cdr3_aa: CASSLDGHRTDTQYF

v_call: TRBV5-1
clone_size: many
d_call: TRBD1
j_call: TRBJ2-7
cdr3_nt: TGCGCCAGCAGCGTAGGGGGCGACTACGAGCAGTACTTC
cdr3_aa: CASSVGGDYEQYF

v_call: TRBV12-3/TRBV12-4
clone_size: many
d_call: .
j_call: TRBJ2-5
cdr3_nt: TGTGCCAGCAGTTTAGGAGGGCAGAAGGGAGAGACCCAGTACTTC
cdr3_aa: CASSLGGQKGETQYF

v_call: TRBV11-2
clone_size: many
d_call: TRBD2
j_call: TRBJ2-1
cdr3_nt: TGTGCCAGCAGGACAGGACTAGCGGGAGGGGGGCAGTTCTTC
cdr3_aa: CASRTGLAGGGQFF

v_call: TRBV10-2
clone_size: many
d_call: .
j_call: TRBJ2-4
cdr3_nt: TGCGCCAGCAGTTCGACCAAAAACATTCAGTACTTC
cdr3_aa: CASSSTKNIQYF

v_call: TRBV7-8
clone_size: .
d_call: .
j_call: TRBJ2-7
cdr3_nt: TGTGCCAGCATGCCTTCAGGACAGACCACAACCTACGAGCAGTACTTC
cdr3_aa: CASMPSGQTTTYEQYF

v_call: TRBV19
clone_size: many
d_call: .
j_call: TRBJ2-7
cdr3_nt: TGTGCCAGTAGGAACGGAGGGGGTCGTAGCTCCTACGAGCAGTACTTC
cdr3_aa: CASRNGGGRSSYEQYF

v_call: TRBV5-5
clone_size: many
d_call: .
j_call: TRBJ2-7
cdr3_nt: TGTGCCAGCAGCTTGGATCCGGGGCCGCGCGAGCAGTACTTC
cdr3_aa: CASSLDPGPREQYF

v_call: TRBV20-1
clone_size: many
d_call: .
j_call: TRBJ2-5
cdr3_nt: TGCAGTGCTACGGGGCACCAGGAGACCCAGTACTTC
cdr3_aa: CSATGHQETQYF

v_call: TRBV9
clone_size: few
d_call: TRBD2
j_call: TRBJ2-5
cdr3_nt: TGTGCCAGCAGCGCTAGCGGGAGGCCCCAAGAGACCCAGTACTTC
cdr3_aa: CASSASGRPQETQYF

v_call: TRBV18
clone_size: many
d_call: .
j_call: TRBJ1-1
cdr3_nt: TGTGTCAGCTCACCTCGGACGGACCGGCGAACTGAAGCTTTCTTT
cdr3_aa: CVSSPRTDRRTEAFF

v_call: TRBV24-1
clone_size: .
d_call: .
j_call: TRBJ2-1
cdr3_nt: TGTGCCACCAGTGATCCCCTGGAAAAGTACAATGAGCAGTTCTTC
cdr3_aa: CATSDPLEKYNEQFF

v_call: TRBV29-1
clone_size: few
d_call: .
j_call: TRBJ1-1
cdr3_nt: TGCAGCGTACGGGTGAACACTGAAGCTTTCTTT
cdr3_aa: CSVRVNTEAFF

v_call: TRBV18
clone_size: many
d_call: .
j_call: TRBJ1-2
cdr3_nt: TGTGCCAGCTCACCGGATATAGACAGCTATGGCTACACCTTC
cdr3_aa: CASSPDIDSYGYTF

v_call: TRBV10-3
clone_size: many
d_call: .
j_call: TRBJ2-4
cdr3_nt: TGTGCCATCAGTGAGCCCGGAGGGGGGGGGCGTGACATTCAGTACTTC
cdr3_aa: CAISEPGGGGRDIQYF

v_call: TRBV14
clone_size: .
d_call: .
j_call: TRBJ1-2
cdr3_nt: TGTGCCAGCAGCCAAGATAAGGGCGACTACACCTTC
cdr3_aa: CASSQDKGDYTF

v_call: TRBV20-1
clone_size: many
d_call: TRBD2
j_call: TRBJ2-7
cdr3_nt: TGCAGTGCTAGAGATCCGTCGCCGGGCGGGAGCTACGAGCAGTACTTC
cdr3_aa: CSARDPSPGGSYEQYF

v_call: TRBV11-1
clone_size: many
d_call: .
j_call: TRBJ1-1
cdr3_nt: TGTGCCAGCAGCGTAACAGGTTTCTCTGTTGAAGCTTTCTTT
cdr3_aa: CASSVTGFSVEAFF

v_call: TRBV18
clone_size: .
d_call: TRBD2
j_call: TRBJ2-1
cdr3_nt: TGTGCCAGCTCACTCGCACGGACTAGCCGTACCTCCTACAATGAGCAGTTCTTC
cdr3_aa: CASSLARTSRTSYNEQFF

v_call: TRBV2
clone_size: many
d_call: TRBD2
j_call: TRBJ2-7
cdr3_nt: TGTGCCAGCAGGGGACTATGGGGCGAGCAGTACTTC
cdr3_aa: CASRGLWGEQYF

v_call: TRBV21-1
clone_size: many
d_call: .
j_call: TRBJ2-2
cdr3_nt: TGTGCCGCAGCAGGGCGCAGGGACCCAACCGGGGAGCTGTTTTTT
cdr3_aa: CAAAGRRDPTGELFF

v_call: TRBV6-5
clone_size: few
d_call: .
j_call: TRBJ2-7
cdr3_nt: TGTGCCAGCAGTTACACAGGAATGGACGAGCAGTACTTC
cdr3_aa: CASSYTGMDEQYF

v_call: TRBV12-3/TRBV12-4
clone_size: .
d_call: .
j_call: TRBJ1-1
cdr3_nt: TGTGCCAGCAGCTACAGGACGTCTGAAGCTTTCTTT
cdr3_aa: CASSYRTSEAFF

v_call: TRBV12-5
clone_size: many
d_call: .
j_call: TRBJ1-2
cdr3_nt: TGTGCTAGTGGTTTGGGGACGGCTGGGACCCTTTATGGCTACACCTTC
cdr3_aa: CASGLGTAGTLYGYTF

v_call: TRBV19
clone_size: many
d_call: TRBD2
j_call: TRBJ2-2
cdr3_nt: TGTGCCACCGTGGGACTAGCTGCGAACACCGGGGAGCTGTTTTTT
cdr3_aa: CATVGLAANTGELFF

v_call: TRBV28
clone_size: many
d_call: TRBD2
j_call: TRBJ2-1
cdr3_nt: TGTGCCAGCAGTTTTCTCAGCGGGACTGGTCAGAATGAGCAGTTCTTC
cdr3_aa: CASSFLSGTGQNEQFF

v_call: TRBV6-4
clone_size: many
d_call: .
j_call: TRBJ1-6
cdr3_nt: TGTGCCAGCAGTGACTCGGGGGCATCGAATTCACCCCTCCACTTT
cdr3_aa: CASSDSGASNSPLHF

v_call: TRBV10-3
clone_size: many
d_call: TRBD2
j_call: TRBJ2-2
cdr3_nt: TGTGCCATCAGCACCGGGACTAGCGCCGGGGAGCTGTTTTTT
cdr3_aa: CAISTGTSAGELFF

v_call: TRBV6-6
clone_size: few
d_call: .
j_call: TRBJ1-2
cdr3_nt: TGTGCCAGCAGTCTACAGGGATCTAACTATGGCTACACCTTC
cdr3_aa: CASSLQGSNYGYTF

v_call: TRBV20-1
clone_size: many
d_call: TRBD1
j_call: TRBJ1-1
cdr3_nt: TGCAGTGCTAGCCTCATAACAGGGGGGAACACTGAAGCTTTCTTT
cdr3_aa: CSASLITGGNTEAFF

v_call: TRBV5-6
clone_size: few
d_call: .
j_call: TRBJ1-1
cdr3_nt: TGTGCCAACAGCTTGGTTGACCGGATGAACACTGAAGCTTTCTTT
cdr3_aa: CANSLVDRMNTEAFF

v_call: TRBV20-1
clone_size: many
d_call: .
j_call: TRBJ1-1
cdr3_nt: TGCAGTGCTAGAGGTGGTGAAGACACTGAAGCTTTCTTT
cdr3_aa: CSARGGEDTEAFF